The 26 T cell receptor beta chains listed next were all sequenced from one sample in a study of OX40 agonist ivuxolimab in advanced cancers. Library preparation employed the immunoSEQ multiplex PCR assay. TCRdb provides this immuneACCESS table in a form limited to in-frame rearrangements. Some clones are lacking; in checked studies, under half of them reflect an unresolved V gene, and why the rest are absent is not known. A total of over 40,000 clones appear in this sample, about 85% of them only once. Around 2.7% of the sample comes from the top ten. The sequencing used CD4+ or CD8+ T cells sorted from blood, collected in a trial of the OX40 agonist ivuxolimab. The receptors shown here come from an adult with an advanced solid tumor such as melanoma, head and neck, liver or kidney cancer.

The V call is TRBV15, the J call TRBJ1-3; D call uncertain. V gave up 1 base and J gave up 4 bases, with 14 bases separating them. CDR3 size: 16 residues. Germline-derived CDR1 and CDR2 are LNHNV and YYDKDF (reference sequence). The CDR3 here is CATSRGDVSSGNTIYF. In DNA form, the CDR3 reads TGTGCCACCAGCAGAGGAGACGTGTCGTCCGGAAACACCATATATTTT.

This sequence joins TRBV29-1 and TRBJ1-1, with a possible D match to TRBD1 (6 bases). The CDR3 covers 12 residues. Trimming removed 7 bases from V and 3 bases from J, with 12 bases in between. CDR1 is SQVTM and CDR2 is ANQGSEA in the germline V gene. Written as DNA, the CDR3 is TGCAGCGCCCAAGGGGGACACACTGAAGCTTTCTTT. Residues: CSAQGGHTEAFF.

The chain uses TRBV29-1 and TRBJ1-2; D might be TRBD1 (5 bases). With 7 bases removed from V and 0 bases from J, the gap between germline ends came to 9 bases. Germline V lookup: CDR1 SQVTM, CDR2 ANQGSEA. The CDR3 covers 12 residues. The CDR3 loop is CSGDSPNYGYTF. DNA for the CDR3: TGCAGCGGCGACAGTCCTAACTATGGCTACACCTTC.

This clone has a handful of counts. The chain has TRBV10-3 and TRBJ1-1; maybe TRBD1 (5 bases). From germline, CDR1 is ENHRY and CDR2 SYGVKD. The V and J ends lost 2 bases and 1 base respectively, with 8 bases between them. This CDR3 is 14 amino acids long. The CDR3 DNA reads TGTGCCATCAGTGAGCGGGGCCAGAACACTGAAGCTTTCTTT. As protein: CAISERGQNTEAFF.

This clone was picked up one time. The V call is TRBV2, the J call TRBJ2-2; D not resolved. From germline, CDR1 is SNHLY and CDR2 FYNNEI. This CDR3 has 14 residues. The V gene lost 4 bases and the J gene lost 7 bases, with 13 bases spanning the gap. The CDR3 DNA sequence: TGTGCCAGCAGTGTCTCCAAGACGGTCGGGGAGCTGTTTTTT. Amino acids: CASSVSKTVGELFF. The full variable domain, rest sourced from reference TRBV2 and TRBJ2-2, is EPEVTQTPSHQVTQMGQEVILRCVPISNHLYFYWYRQILGQKVEFLVSFYNNEISEKSEIFDDQFSVERPDGSNFTLKIRSTKLEDSAMYFCASSVSKTVGELFFGEGSRLTVL.

The chain links TRBV9 to TRBJ2-1, with 9 bases aligning to TRBD2. Germline-derived CDR1 and CDR2 are SGDLS and YYNGEE. This CDR3 spans 17 amino acids. After removal of 2 bases from V and 4 bases from J, the junction contained 10 bases not matched to a gene. As DNA, the CDR3 is TGTGCCAGCAGCGTCTCCTTAGCGGGAGCGGCTTACAATGAGCAGTTCTTC. It specifies CASSVSLAGAAYNEQFF.

This chain connects TRBV7-9 to TRBJ1-1, with TRBD1 matching over 8 bases. V lost 0 bases to trimming and J lost 8 bases; unmatched junction nucleotides: 2. The germline V gene encodes CDR1 SEHNR and CDR2 FQNEAQ (reference sequence). This CDR3 contains 13 residues. CDR3 loop: CASSLAGTGEAFF. The CDR3 DNA sequence: TGTGCCAGCAGCTTAGCCGGGACAGGAGAAGCTTTCTTT.

This chain links TRBV5-6 with TRBJ2-5; 10 nucleotides agree with TRBD2. Germline loops: CDR1 SGHDT, CDR2 YYEEEE. V shed 4 bases and J 5 bases; nucleotides not matched to a gene: 11. The CDR3 contains 16 residues. This chain's CDR3 is CASSPGSVSGGETQYF. CDR3 bases: TGTGCCAGCAGCCCCGGGTCTGTTAGCGGGGGGGAGACCCAGTACTTC. The full variable domain, with the rest looked up from reference TRBV5-6 and TRBJ2-5, is DAGVTQSPTHLIKTRGQQVTLRCSPKSGHDTVSWYQQALGQGPQFIFQYYEEEERQRGNFPDRFSGHQFPNYSSELNVNALLLGDSALYLCASSPGSVSGGETQYFGPGTRLLVL.

The chain has TRBV28 and TRBJ1-4; 7 bases match TRBD1. The germline CDR1 and CDR2 sequences are MDHEN and SYDVKM. This CDR3 is built from 15 residues. Germline trimming cut 5 bases from V and 5 bases from J; bases unmatched to any gene: 8. The CDR3 sequence: CASSASGTANEKLFF. The CDR3 DNA is TGTGCCAGCAGTGCCTCCGGGACAGCGAATGAAAAACTGTTTTTT.

This chain connects TRBV23-1 to TRBJ2-7; D not certain. TRBV23-1 counts as an open reading frame of uncertain function. The CDR3 consists of 12 residues. Trimming took 6 bases from V and 3 from J, leaving 9 bases between them. This chain's CDR3 is CASRLPRYEQYF. CDR3 DNA: TGCGCCAGCAGGTTGCCCCGCTACGAGCAGTACTTC.

V is TRBV7-9 and J is TRBJ1-6; D is undetermined. V was trimmed by 2 bases and J by 8 bases, leaving 4 bases between them. Germline V gives CDR1 SEHNR, CDR2 FQNEAQ (reference sequence). The CDR3 covers 12 residues. Written as DNA, the CDR3 is TGTGCCAGCAGCTTATCGGATTCACCCCTCCACTTT. Protein product: CASSLSDSPLHF.

The chain carries TRBV19 and TRBJ1-5; D remains ambiguous. The V gene's germline CDR1 is LNHDA and CDR2 SQIVND (reference sequence). This CDR3 has 15 residues. The ends were cut back, 5 bases at V and 2 bases at J, with 13 bases in the middle. CDR3 residues: CASSERPRGNQPQHF. CDR3 coding DNA: TGTGCCAGTAGTGAGAGGCCGAGGGGCAATCAGCCCCAGCATTTT.

The chain links TRBV7-6 to TRBJ2-2, with TRBD2 matching 12 bases. Germline CDR1 is SGHVS and CDR2 is FNYEAQ. V dropped 2 bases and J dropped 7; count of bases not matched to a gene: 2. CDR3 length: 15 amino acids. The CDR3 DNA sequence: TGTGCCAGCAGCTTAACTAGCGGGAGGTACGGGGAGCTGTTTTTT. Its protein product is CASSLTSGRYGELFF.

This sequence joins TRBV28 and TRBJ1-2; D is perhaps TRBD1 (5 bases). CDR1 is MDHEN and CDR2 is SYDVKM in the germline V gene. Trimming took 10 bases from V and 2 from J, leaving 20 bases between them. This CDR3 spans 15 amino acids. Here the CDR3 DNA reads TGTGCCACTTGCCGAGGGGATTGGACCAACTATGGCTACACCTTC. It yields the protein CATCRGDWTNYGYTF.

The V call is TRBV9, the J call TRBJ2-5, with D possibly matching TRBD1 (5 bases). The CDR3 contains 13 residues. Germline CDR1 reads SGDLS; CDR2 reads YYNGEE. Trimming took off 6 bases at V and 2 bases at J, with 11 bases between the two ends. The CDR3 loop reads CASTRGHQETQYF. As DNA, the CDR3 is TGTGCCAGCACCAGAGGACATCAAGAGACCCAGTACTTC.

This rearrangement joins TRBV28 to TRBJ2-5, with a weak D call TRBD2 (6 bases). Germline assignment: CDR1 MDHEN and CDR2 SYDVKM. The V and J ends lost 3 bases and 1 base respectively, with 12 bases between them. CDR3 size: 15 residues. The CDR3 nucleotides are TGTGCCAGCAGTTTGGAGGGCCTGGGCCAAGAGACCCAGTACTTC. Encoded protein: CASSLEGLGQETQYF.

For this clone: The same CDR3 is also encoded by other DNA sequences in this sample. V usage is TRBV11-3 and J usage is TRBJ2-3; weak D call: TRBD2 (6 bases). The CDR3 extends over 14 amino acids. Trimming took 5 bases from V and 2 from J, leaving 11 bases between them. Germline-derived CDR1 and CDR2 are SGHNT and YENEEA. The CDR3 bases are TGTGCCAGCAGCCCTGGACTAAACACAGATACGCAGTATTTT. Amino acids: CASSPGLNTDTQYF.

The chain has TRBV7-2 and TRBJ2-2; D not certain. CDR1 is SGHTA and CDR2 is FQGNSA in the germline V gene. Trimming shortened V by 1 base and J by 0 bases, and 9 bases separated the two germline ends. The CDR3 has 16 residues. The CDR3 bases are TGTGCCAGCAGCTTAGAGCCGCTAGCGAACACCGGGGAGCTGTTTTTT. It codes for CASSLEPLANTGELFF.

The chain uses TRBV19 and TRBJ2-5; D might be TRBD2 (6 bases). V gave up 3 bases and J gave up 2 bases, with 10 bases separating them. This CDR3 comprises 14 residues. Germline CDR1 LNHDA, CDR2 SQIVND (reference sequence). The CDR3 loop reads CASSMWDLQETQYF. Here the CDR3 DNA reads TGTGCCAGTAGTATGTGGGACTTGCAAGAGACCCAGTACTTC.

The V call is TRBV27, the J call TRBJ2-5, with TRBD1 matching over 9 bases. The germline gives CDR1 MNHEY, CDR2 SMNVEV (reference sequence). CDR3 length: 14 residues. Losses at the gene ends were 5 bases for V and 4 bases for J; bases not matched to a gene: 5. The CDR3 sequence: CASSMDRGPETQYF. The CDR3 nucleotides are TGTGCCAGCAGTATGGACAGGGGACCAGAGACCCAGTACTTC.

This chain links TRBV9 with TRBJ2-1, with D perhaps matching TRBD1 (6 bases). The V end was cut by 0 bases, the J end by 9 bases, with 13 bases between. CDR3 length: 14 amino acids. Germline V CDR1 and CDR2: SGDLS, YYNGEE. Here the CDR3 DNA reads TGTGCCAGCAGCGTAGGGGACATAGTTGGTGAGCAGTTCTTC. Translation gives CASSVGDIVGEQFF.

This clone was seen just once. V usage is TRBV2 and J usage is TRBJ2-7; 7 bases align to TRBD2. The CDR3 runs 13 residues. The V gene's germline CDR1 is SNHLY and CDR2 FYNNEI. V shed 7 bases and J 6 bases; nucleotides not matched to a gene: 9. The CDR3 coding sequence is TGTGCCAGCAATCTGGTTAGGGAGGGCGAGCAGTACTTC. It specifies CASNLVREGEQYF. Full variable domain (missing parts from reference TRBV2 and TRBJ2-7): EPEVTQTPSHQVTQMGQEVILRCVPISNHLYFYWYRQILGQKVEFLVSFYNNEISEKSEIFDDQFSVERPDGSNFTLKIRSTKLEDSAMYFCASNLVREGEQYFGPGTRLTVT.

Only a few counts were recorded for this clone. V and J are TRBV11-3 and TRBJ1-6, with no clear D. The CDR3 is made up of 12 amino acids. Deletions cut 5 bases from V and 10 bases from J, with 9 bases between. Germline CDR1 is SGHNT and CDR2 is YENEEA. The DNA of the CDR3 is TGTGCCAGCAGCCTCAGGAACTCACCCCTCCACTTT. It yields the protein CASSLRNSPLHF.

The J gene is TRBJ1-1, the V gene TRBV7-2; 12 nucleotides line up with TRBD1. J lost 4 bases, V lost 5 bases, and 8 bases had no gene match. The CDR3 is 16 residues long. CDR1 is SGHTA and CDR2 is FQGNSA in the germline V gene. CDR3 amino acids: CASSGDRGHWGTEAFF. CDR3 coding DNA: TGTGCCAGCAGCGGGGACAGGGGGCATTGGGGCACTGAAGCTTTCTTT.

The sample holds one count of this clone. The chain has TRBV9 and TRBJ1-4; no reliable D call. The length of the CDR3 is 13 residues. Per the germline V gene, CDR1 is SGDLS and CDR2 is YYNGEE. Trimming shortened V by 1 base and J by 5 bases, and 6 bases separated the two germline ends. The CDR3: CASSVNSNEKLFF. The CDR3 region has the DNA TGTGCCAGCAGCGTAAACAGCAATGAAAAACTGTTTTTT.

This clone was observed a single time. The chain has TRBV5-4 and TRBJ2-2, with TRBD2 matching 7 bases. The V and J ends lost 10 bases and 0 bases, in that order; junction bases with no gene match: 6. Germline loops: CDR1 SGHNT, CDR2 YYREEE (reference sequence). The CDR3 runs 14 residues. CDR3 residues: CACKRDSNTGELFF. The CDR3 DNA sequence: TGTGCCTGTAAGCGGGATTCGAACACCGGGGAGCTGTTTTTT.